This is a list of T cell receptor beta chains from one sample in a study of shared clonotypes between healthy human individuals. Generated by immunoSEQ multiplex PCR, the TCRdb table keeps only in-frame clones and is missing some. This sample has over 1.5 million clones, with 98% found just once. The sequenced material came from naive CD4+ T cells sorted from blood. The source is a man aged 30 to 39 in good health. The CDR3 runs from the conserved cysteine through the conserved F or W. The D gene is left open where the match is weak. A row's size may be missing; if present it is once, few, many or a size class.

clone_size,j_call,d_call,v_call,cdr3_length,cdr3_aa,cdr3_nt
NA,TRBJ1-2,TRBD1,TRBV7-2,16,CASSLGGQGRNYGYTF,TGTGCCAGCAGCTTAGGGGGACAGGGCCGAAACTATGGCTACACCTTC
NA,TRBJ2-1,TRBD2,TRBV10-3,16,CAISDGGLAGDDEQFF,TGTGCCATCAGTGATGGGGGACTAGCGGGAGACGATGAGCAGTTCTTC
NA,TRBJ1-5,NA,TRBV7-9,12,CASSLGIQPQHF,TGTGCCAGCAGCCTAGGGATTCAGCCCCAGCATTTT
NA,TRBJ2-2,NA,TRBV28,14,CASSFHGITGELFF,TGTGCCAGCAGTTTCCATGGGATAACCGGGGAGCTGTTTTTT
NA,TRBJ2-5,NA,TRBV27,14,CASSTSLGGETQYF,TGTGCCAGCAGTACTAGCCTTGGAGGGGAGACCCAGTACTTC
few,TRBJ2-7,NA,TRBV2,11,CASSNYYEQYF,TGTGCCAGCAGCAACTACTACGAGCAGTACTTC
NA,TRBJ2-2,TRBD2,TRBV28,16,CASRLRLAWNTGELFF,TGTGCCAGCAGACTCAGACTAGCATGGAACACCGGGGAGCTGTTTTTT
NA,TRBJ2-3,TRBD1,TRBV4-1,17,CASSQDRDRGGTDTQYF,TGCGCCAGCAGCCAAGATCGGGACAGGGGGGGGACAGATACGCAGTATTTT
NA,TRBJ2-1,TRBD2,TRBV10-1,17,CASSARLSGRAYNEQFF,TGCGCCAGCAGTGCGCGGCTTAGCGGGAGGGCCTACAATGAGCAGTTCTTC
NA,TRBJ2-2,TRBD2,TRBV18,19,CASSPRRLAGGMNTGELFF,TGTGCCAGCTCACCACGGCGACTAGCGGGAGGGATGAACACCGGGGAGCTGTTTTTT
NA,TRBJ2-1,TRBD1,TRBV9,17,CASSVAMRTGTYNEQFF,TGTGCCAGCAGCGTAGCTATGAGGACAGGGACCTACAATGAGCAGTTCTTC
NA,TRBJ2-1,NA,TRBV5-5,13,CASSTGPYNEQFF,TGTGCCAGCAGCACAGGGCCCTACAATGAGCAGTTCTTC
NA,TRBJ1-2,NA,TRBV2,13,CASKRTLFYGYTF,TGTGCCAGCAAGAGGACCCTTTTCTATGGCTACACCTTC
NA,TRBJ2-3,NA,TRBV5-1,15,CASSHRDSSADTQYF,TGCGCCAGCAGCCACCGGGACTCGTCGGCAGATACGCAGTATTTT
NA,TRBJ1-1,NA,TRBV7-3,14,CASSLLASDTEAFF,TGTGCCAGCAGCTTATTAGCGTCGGACACTGAAGCTTTCTTT
NA,TRBJ2-5,NA,TRBV11-2,15,CASSADLGDRETQYF,TGTGCCAGCAGCGCAGACCTCGGCGATCGAGAGACCCAGTACTTC
NA,TRBJ1-3,NA,TRBV7-9,19,CASSLASGRWGIPGNTIYF,TGTGCCAGCAGCTTAGCCAGCGGTCGTTGGGGTATTCCTGGAAACACCATATATTTT
once,TRBJ2-5,TRBD1,TRBV7-9,18,CASRLGRYRKGGEETQYF,TGTGCCAGCCGCCTTGGTCGGTACCGTAAAGGGGGCGAAGAGACCCAGTACTTC
once,TRBJ2-2,NA,TRBV30,13,CAWSSLLTGELFF,TGTGCCTGGAGTTCGCTTCTCACCGGGGAGCTGTTTTTT
NA,TRBJ2-1,TRBD1,TRBV9,16,CASSVAPGTVDNEQFF,TGTGCCAGCAGCGTAGCTCCCGGGACAGTCGACAATGAGCAGTTCTTC
NA,TRBJ2-5,NA,TRBV2,12,CASSSDQETQYF,TGTGCCAGCAGTTCGGACCAAGAGACCCAGTACTTC
NA,TRBJ2-1,TRBD2,TRBV11-2,15,CASSLQRERNNEQFF,TGTGCCAGCAGCTTGCAGCGGGAGAGGAACAATGAGCAGTTCTTC
NA,TRBJ2-1,NA,TRBV5-1,17,CASSLEWGFTSYNEQFF,TGCGCCAGCAGCTTGGAGTGGGGGTTCACCTCCTACAATGAGCAGTTCTTC
once,TRBJ2-7,TRBD2,TRBV5-4,17,CASSLGLVAGSRSEQYF,TGTGCCAGCAGCTTGGGGTTGGTAGCGGGATCCAGAAGCGAGCAGTACTTC
once,TRBJ1-3,NA,TRBV5-1,17,CASSPQGRASSGNTIYF,TGCGCCAGCAGCCCACAAGGGCGGGCTTCCTCTGGAAACACCATATATTTT
NA,TRBJ1-2,NA,TRBV6-6,16,CASSYPNSKGNYGYTF,TGTGCCAGCAGTTACCCTAACAGTAAGGGAAACTATGGCTACACCTTC
once,TRBJ2-3,NA,TRBV29-1,16,CSARTGLLLDSDTQYF,TGCAGCGCCCGGACAGGACTACTGCTCGACTCCGATACGCAGTATTTT
NA,TRBJ2-1,NA,TRBV2,14,CASRGLVPYNEQFF,TGTGCCAGCAGGGGGCTAGTTCCCTACAATGAGCAGTTCTTC
NA,TRBJ2-7,NA,TRBV7-9,18,CASIHIYGAPVSIYEQYF,TGTGCCAGCATCCACATATACGGGGCCCCCGTTTCCATCTACGAGCAGTACTTC
NA,TRBJ2-1,NA,TRBV7-6,17,CASSLAMPDPYYNEQFF,TGTGCCAGCAGCTTAGCGATGCCGGACCCATATTACAATGAGCAGTTCTTC
NA,TRBJ2-1,NA,TRBV5-8,14,CASSLGRSYNEQFF,TGTGCCAGCAGCTTGGGCAGGTCCTACAATGAGCAGTTCTTC
NA,TRBJ2-7,TRBD1,TRBV27,16,CASSLYGTAVSYEQYF,TGTGCCAGCAGTTTATATGGGACAGCGGTCTCCTACGAGCAGTACTTC
NA,TRBJ2-7,TRBD1,TRBV10-1,15,CASLMGTGKHYEQYF,TGCGCCAGCTTAATGGGGACAGGGAAGCACTACGAGCAGTACTTC
once,TRBJ1-5,TRBD1,TRBV4-1,16,CASSQNVGQRNQPQHF,TGCGCCAGCAGCCAAAATGTGGGACAGCGAAATCAGCCCCAGCATTTT
NA,TRBJ2-1,TRBD2,TRBV6-6,15,CASRGDYRSYNEQFF,TGTGCCAGCAGGGGGGACTATCGTTCCTACAATGAGCAGTTCTTC
NA,TRBJ2-1,TRBD1,TRBV29-1,17,CSAMRLPGQGGVNEQFF,TGCAGCGCCATGAGGTTACCCGGACAGGGGGGAGTCAATGAGCAGTTCTTC
NA,TRBJ2-3,TRBD2,TRBV5-1,15,CASSARDYRTDTQYF,TGCGCCAGCAGCGCCAGGGACTACCGCACAGATACGCAGTATTTT
NA,TRBJ2-1,TRBD2,TRBV7-2,15,CASSFPSGSGTEQFF,TGTGCCAGCAGCTTCCCTAGCGGGAGTGGTACTGAGCAGTTCTTC
NA,TRBJ2-3,NA,TRBV5-1,17,CASSPRRQDRLTDTQYF,TGCGCCAGCAGCCCTCGGAGACAGGATCGGCTCACAGATACGCAGTATTTT
once,TRBJ1-5,TRBD1,TRBV19,16,CASSIYDRGRNQPQHF,TGTGCCAGTAGTATATACGACAGGGGGCGGAATCAGCCCCAGCATTTT